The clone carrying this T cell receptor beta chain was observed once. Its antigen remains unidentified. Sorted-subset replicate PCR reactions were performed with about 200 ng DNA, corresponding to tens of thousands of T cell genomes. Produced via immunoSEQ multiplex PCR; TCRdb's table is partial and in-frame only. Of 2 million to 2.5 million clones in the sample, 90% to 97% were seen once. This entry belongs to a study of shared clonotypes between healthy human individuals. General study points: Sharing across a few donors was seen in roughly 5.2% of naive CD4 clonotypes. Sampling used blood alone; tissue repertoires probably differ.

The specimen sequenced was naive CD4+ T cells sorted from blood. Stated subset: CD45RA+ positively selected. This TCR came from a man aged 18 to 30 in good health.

The chain's CDR3 is CSVGDRGLDEAFF. Written as DNA, the CDR3 is TGCAGCGTTGGGGACAGGGGGCTGGATGAAGCTTTCTTT. The rearrangement uses TRBV29-1 and TRBJ1-1; 12 nucleotides align to TRBD1. The CDR3 runs 13 residues. The ends lost 4 bases at V and 7 bases at J; junction bases unmatched: 4. Germline CDR1 SQVTM, CDR2 ANQGSEA.